This T cell receptor beta chain comes out of a study of shared clonotypes between healthy human individuals. Looking at the study overall: There were three CD4 naive, three CD4 memory, two CD8 naive and one CD8 memory plates per donor.

For this clone: The antigen is not known.

Sorted-subset replicate PCR reactions were performed with about 190 ng DNA, corresponding to tens of thousands of T cell genomes. The data were produced by immunoSEQ multiplex PCR, yet TCRdb's version contains in-frame clones alone and is incomplete. The sample lists fewer than 850,000 clones, roughly 87% occurring once. Germline values: CDR1 SNHLY, CDR2 FYNNEI. V lost 10 bases and J 10 bases, leaving 22 bases between the germline ends. The CDR3 is made up of 13 amino acids. Study results and caveats: Richness estimates generally favored naive over memory subsets. At large depth, rarefaction still showed sorted-subset sequencing to be incomplete.

Material for sequencing was memory CD8+ T cells from PBMCs. Sample subset: CD45RO+ cells pooled with CCR7-negative TemRA cells. The TCR comes from a man aged 18 to 29 in good health. Some clones in this sample may be carry-over from other donors' samples. The chain joins TRBV2 to TRBJ1-2; no reliable D call. The CDR3 protein is CANSIGGPRDYTF. CDR3 coding DNA: TGTGCCAACTCGATAGGTGGGCCACGAGACTACACCTTC.